This TCR beta chain came from a study of regulatory T cells in long-lasting Graves disease. General study points: Sample size was small, which may have lowered accuracy. Analysis covered peripheral blood alone, not thyroid tissue.

Stated time point: persistent/refractory GD, antithyroid drugs over 5 years with positive TRAb. RNA extracted from PBMCs served as the sequencing template. iRepertoire HTBI primers and Arm-PCR of CDR3 regions built TCR beta libraries. TCRdb reprocessed the multiplex PCR reads via MiXCR and lists one record per CDR3 protein. The sample records some 450,000 distinct CDR3 sequences, around 20% being singletons. As concerns this clonotype: Its antigen is not known. Likely a read error: the CDR3 ends without its conserved phenylalanine or tryptophan.

Deletions cut 2 bases from V and 0 bases from J, with 8 bases between. From germline, CDR1 is SGHRS and CDR2 YFSETQ. The CDR3 length is 14 residues. Sample: peripheral blood mononuclear cells (PBMCs), taken when the disease was refractory, from a patient treated with antithyroid drugs. This TCR came from a female donor with Graves disease. V usage is TRBV5-1 and J usage is TRBJ1-1; D ambiguous. DNA for the CDR3: TGCGCCAGCAGCTTTAGTGCCATGAACACTGAAGCTTTCCTT. Protein: CASSFSAMNTEAFL.